A selection of T cell receptor beta chains follows, all from one sample in a study of cytomegalovirus exposure and HLA in healthy donors. The data were produced by immunoSEQ multiplex PCR, yet TCRdb's version contains in-frame clones alone and is incomplete. This table has around 120,000 clones, around three quarters appearing once. Source material: PBMCs. The origin of the receptors is a woman between 40 and 50 years old in good health and CMV-seropositive. CDR3s leave out the opening cysteine and the closing phenylalanine or tryptophan.

v_call: TRBV6-5
cdr3_aa: ASSPGQHNQPQH

v_call: TRBV2
cdr3_aa: ASSGSQGNSNQPQH

v_call: TRBV5-6
cdr3_aa: ASRRPGLAAYEQY

v_call: TRBV5-6
cdr3_aa: ASNWGADTQY

v_call: TRBV30
cdr3_aa: AWNGGPGEDTQY

v_call: TRBV6-1
cdr3_aa: ASSPWEGQY

v_call: TRBV4-2
cdr3_aa: ASSQTGQANTGELF

v_call: TRBV5-5
cdr3_aa: ASSSELLAGNTIY

v_call: TRBV9
cdr3_aa: ASSVSGTDTQY

v_call: TRBV7-6
cdr3_aa: ASSSTLSGSSYNEQF

v_call: TRBV7-2
cdr3_aa: ASSLQYSGNSPLH

v_call: TRBV5-4
cdr3_aa: ASSLPLGDTEAF

v_call: TRBV4-3
cdr3_aa: ASSQNPTGSSYNSPLH

v_call: TRBV5-1
cdr3_aa: ASSLGHTYGYT

v_call: TRBV7-3
cdr3_aa: ASSLTSNSPLH

v_call: TRBV2
cdr3_aa: ASSYRGPSYEQY

v_call: TRBV2
cdr3_aa: ASSEQGRVNQPQH

v_call: TRBV7-9
cdr3_aa: ASSILRVKYNEQF

v_call: TRBV5-1
cdr3_aa: ASSLAADSYNEQF

v_call: TRBV6-4
cdr3_aa: ASSDVSSGELF

v_call: TRBV5-6
cdr3_aa: ASSLVSQEAF

v_call: TRBV7-2
cdr3_aa: ASSYNNGRQETQY

v_call: TRBV9
cdr3_aa: ASSPGGRTEAF

v_call: TRBV27
cdr3_aa: ASSSGLSSYEQY

v_call: TRBV30
cdr3_aa: AWQKGPGGQPQH

v_call: TRBV14
cdr3_aa: ASSQGQGSRNTIY

v_call: TRBV19
cdr3_aa: AISDRDDGYT

v_call: TRBV19
cdr3_aa: ASSIPRGYGYT

v_call: TRBV5-1
cdr3_aa: ASSSAGGRETQY

v_call: TRBV29-1
cdr3_aa: SVAGNSYNEQF

v_call: TRBV19
cdr3_aa: ASSIIGTSDYEQY

v_call: TRBV25-1
cdr3_aa: ASSELDRTRGYGYT

v_call: TRBV7-9
cdr3_aa: ASSLLQLTGELF

v_call: TRBV6-6
cdr3_aa: ASIQPGQGKSGELF

v_call: TRBV9
cdr3_aa: ASSGGGESSYNEQF

v_call: TRBV15
cdr3_aa: ATSRPSRGGTEAF

v_call: TRBV27
cdr3_aa: ASSLTGGNQPQH

v_call: TRBV5-1
cdr3_aa: AGSTGGYPTDTQY

v_call: TRBV29-1
cdr3_aa: SVVVLSGDYEQY

v_call: TRBV19
cdr3_aa: ARAVVATGELF

v_call: TRBV4-3
cdr3_aa: ASSQDLQIPSPQH

v_call: TRBV5-1
cdr3_aa: ASSSQGVAGNTIY

v_call: TRBV11-2
cdr3_aa: ASRRPGTGQDTQY

v_call: TRBV11-2
cdr3_aa: ASSLVVGSSTDTQY

v_call: TRBV4-2
cdr3_aa: ASSQVTGLAGNEQF

v_call: TRBV5-6
cdr3_aa: ASSLYGSDTQY

v_call: TRBV27
cdr3_aa: ASSSRDATNEKLF

v_call: TRBV7-7
cdr3_aa: ASSRDRGTETQY

v_call: TRBV19
cdr3_aa: ASKSIGTGGRSEAF

v_call: TRBV2
cdr3_aa: ASRLGTGGGQPQH

v_call: TRBV18
cdr3_aa: ASSPYQSGSSYNEQF

v_call: TRBV18
cdr3_aa: ASSPPSGSTYEQY

v_call: TRBV14
cdr3_aa: ASSQEGGSQHTQY

v_call: TRBV4-1
cdr3_aa: ASSQGFITGSPEAF

v_call: TRBV5-1
cdr3_aa: ASSLAQGGNSPLH

v_call: TRBV2
cdr3_aa: ASSPWGGSGANVLT

v_call: TRBV11-2
cdr3_aa: ASSLDVAYGTEAF

v_call: TRBV6-5
cdr3_aa: ASRAPAAAGEQY

v_call: TRBV7-2
cdr3_aa: ASSQTSGGWETQY

v_call: TRBV19
cdr3_aa: ASFGRQAGGEKLF